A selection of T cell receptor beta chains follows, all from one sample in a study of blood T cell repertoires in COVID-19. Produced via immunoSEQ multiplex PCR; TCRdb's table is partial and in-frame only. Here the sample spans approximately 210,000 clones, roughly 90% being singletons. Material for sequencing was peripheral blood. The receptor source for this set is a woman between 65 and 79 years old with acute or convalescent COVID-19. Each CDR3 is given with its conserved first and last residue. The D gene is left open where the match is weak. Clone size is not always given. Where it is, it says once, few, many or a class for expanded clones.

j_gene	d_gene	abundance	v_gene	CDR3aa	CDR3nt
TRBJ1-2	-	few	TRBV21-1	CASSKVGGGYTF	TGTGCCAGCAGCAAAGTGGGAGGGGGCTACACCTTC
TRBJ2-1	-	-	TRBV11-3	CASSRRAVYEQFF	TGTGCCAGCAGTCGGAGGGCCGTGTATGAGCAGTTCTTC
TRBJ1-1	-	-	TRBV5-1	CASSSGDFHTEAFF	TGCGCCAGCAGCTCTGGGGACTTTCACACTGAAGCTTTCTTT
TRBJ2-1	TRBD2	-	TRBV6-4	CASSDLAGPRGNEQFF	TGTGCCAGCAGTGACCTAGCGGGACCTAGGGGAAATGAGCAGTTCTTC
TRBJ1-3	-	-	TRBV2	CASSESRAGGNTIYF	TGTGCCAGCAGTGAAAGTAGGGCGGGCGGAAACACCATATATTTT
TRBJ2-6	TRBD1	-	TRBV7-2	CASSKTGVFAGANVLTF	TGTGCCAGCAGCAAGACAGGGGTCTTCGCTGGGGCCAACGTCCTGACTTTC
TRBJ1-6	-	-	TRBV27	CASSSQLSAGAPLHF	TGTGCCAGCAGTTCCCAATTGTCGGCAGGGGCACCCCTCCACTTT
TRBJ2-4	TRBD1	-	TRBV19	CASRLEGGKDIQYF	TGTGCCAGTAGGCTGGAAGGGGGCAAGGACATTCAGTACTTC
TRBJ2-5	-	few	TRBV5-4	CASSFAGQETQYF	TGTGCCAGCAGCTTTGCGGGGCAAGAGACCCAGTACTTC
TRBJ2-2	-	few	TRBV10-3	CAISRGSGTNTGELFF	TGTGCCATCTCCCGAGGGAGCGGAACGAACACCGGGGAGCTGTTTTTT
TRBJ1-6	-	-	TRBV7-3	CASSLNDRNSPLHF	TGTGCCAGCAGCTTAAATGACAGAAATTCACCCCTCCACTTT
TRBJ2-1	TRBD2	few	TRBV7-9	CASSRRLAGPSSSYNEQFF	TGTGCCAGCAGCAGAAGGCTAGCGGGTCCCTCAAGCTCCTACAATGAGCAGTTCTTC
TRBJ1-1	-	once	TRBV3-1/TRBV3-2	CASSQRNVGEAFF	TGTGCCAGCAGCCAGAGGAATGTGGGTGAAGCTTTCTTT
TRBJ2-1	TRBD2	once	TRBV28	CASSSHSGSSYNEQFF	TGTGCCAGCAGTTCGCATAGCGGGAGCTCCTACAATGAGCAGTTCTTC
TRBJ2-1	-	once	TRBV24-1	CATSDLIRGSGNEQFF	TGTGCCACCAGTGATTTGATTCGGGGGAGCGGCAATGAGCAGTTCTTC
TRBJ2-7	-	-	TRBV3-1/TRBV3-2	CASSPRDFNYEQYF	TGTGCCAGCAGCCCGCGGGACTTCAACTACGAGCAGTACTTC
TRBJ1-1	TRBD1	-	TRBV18	CASSPQGTGNTEAFF	TGTGCCAGCTCACCACAAGGGACAGGGAACACTGAAGCTTTCTTT
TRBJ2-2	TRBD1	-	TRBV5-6	CASSPADRANTGELFF	TGTGCCAGCAGCCCGGCGGACAGGGCGAACACCGGGGAGCTGTTTTTT
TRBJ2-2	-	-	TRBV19	CASSTRQTFTGELFF	TGTGCCAGTAGCACCAGGCAGACATTCACCGGGGAGCTGTTTTTT